This paragraph covers one T cell receptor (beta chain) sequence. Its antigen is currently unknown. The sample belongs to a study of human T cells and chemical hapten exposure. About the research overall: Small discrepancies in pooled library volume mainly accounted for the varying TCR yields per sample. General study points: Sensitizing with DPC caused no change in TCRs above 1 in 1000 frequency.

MiXCR, run by TCRdb on the RACE reads, gives a single entry per CDR3 protein. The repertoire holds fewer than 500,000 distinct CDR3 sequences, with around 4.8% as singletons. Time point reported: patch test 1, 2 weeks after DPC sensitization. The treatment here: therapeutic diphenylcyclopropenone sensitization with weekly scalp DPC. V lost 5 bases and J lost 4, with 12 bases in between. Germline values: CDR1 MDHEN, CDR2 SYDVKM. This CDR3 spans 13 amino acids. The sequencing here drew on whole blood, taken in connection with sensitization to the hapten diphenylcyclopropenone (DPC). This chain connects TRBV28 to TRBJ2-7, with D possibly matching TRBD1 (5 bases). The receptor comes from a woman aged 50 to 65 with alopecia areata. Some clones in this sample may be carry-over from other donors' samples. DNA for the CDR3: TGTGCCAGCAGTACGGACACGCGGTACGAGCAGTACTTC. This sequence encodes CASSTDTRYEQYF.